The present entry profiles one T cell receptor (beta chain) with its context. No antigen is known for it. V shed 3 bases and J 1 base; nucleotides not matched to a gene: 0. CDR1 KGHSH and CDR2 LQKENI come from the germline V gene. The CDR3 spans 14 residues. Here immunoSEQ multiplex PCR was the method, and the copy in TCRdb shows in-frame clones only, minus some. The sample has 95,000 to 150,000 clones, around 92% seen once. This entry is derived from a study of T cell responses to AZD1222 COVID-19 vaccine. The study's findings and limits: The donors showed a predominance of white British ancestry and of females, with possible underestimation of clonal diversity. The peak T cell response came first, and repertoires were sampled only after it.

The receptor comes from an adult in good health. The chain has TRBV18 and TRBJ1-1, with 9 bases aligning to TRBD1. This material consisted of peripheral blood, taken on day 0 of AZD1222 vaccination. The CDR3 spells CASSPGQGNTEAFF. CDR3 DNA sequence: TGTGCCAGCTCACCGGGACAGGGGAACACTGAAGCTTTCTTT.